The 12 T cell receptor beta chains given below trace back to one sample, sequenced in a study of T cell repertoires in cytomegalovirus infection. TCRdb re-analysed the reads in MiXCR, keeping a single row per CDR3 protein. This table holds 290,000 or so distinct CDR3 sequences, around 10% found once. The sequencing input was PBMCs. All receptors derive from a human donor in good health (CMV status not recorded). Some clones in this sample may be carry-over from other donors' samples.

This clonotype was seen many times. The chain carries TRBV28 and TRBJ2-1; D is unclear. Deletions cut 3 bases from V and 5 bases from J, with 17 bases between. This CDR3 has 16 amino acids. Germline CDR1 MDHEN, CDR2 SYDVKM. The CDR3 sequence: CASSLMTLRRHNEQFF. In DNA, the CDR3 is TGTGCCAGCAGTTTGATGACCCTCCGGCGGCACAATGAGCAGTTCTTC.

The genes are TRBV20-1 and TRBJ2-1, with D tentatively TRBD1 or TRBD2 (5 bases each). The germline gives CDR1 DFQATT, CDR2 SNEGSKA (reference sequence). CDR3 length: 10 amino acids. Trimming left V 3 bases short and J 11 bases short, with 8 bases between. CDR3 sequence (DNA): TGCAGTGCTAGTGAGGGACAGCAGTTCTTC. Amino acid sequence: CSASEGQQFF.

CDR3 nucleotides: TGTGCCAGCTCACGACAGCCCTCAACTAATGAAAAACTGTTTTTT. This encodes CASSRQPSTNEKLFF. The rearrangement joins TRBV18 to TRBJ1-4; D is perhaps TRBD1 (5 bases). Germline V gives CDR1 KGHSH, CDR2 LQKENI. V lost 4 bases, J lost 0 bases, and 9 bases lay in between. The CDR3 extends over 15 amino acids.

In this sample, this clonotype turned up many times. V usage is TRBV6-2 or TRBV6-3 and J usage is TRBJ2-3, with D perhaps given as TRBD1 or TRBD2 (5 bases each). With 8 bases removed from V and 3 bases from J, the gap between germline ends came to 21 bases. The CDR3 length is 16 residues. Germline loops: CDR1 MNHEY, CDR2 SVGEGT. The CDR3 DNA is TGTGCCAGCGTGGGGACGGTGGCCCCCGGAACAGATACGCAGTATTTT. Translated: CASVGTVAPGTDTQYF.

This clonotype showed up many times. This chain uses TRBV23-1 with TRBJ2-2, with 9 bases identical to TRBD1. TRBV23-1 is an ORF; its function is uncertain. CDR3 length equals 17 residues. With 3 bases clipped from V and 0 bases from J, the junction kept 5 bases outside the gene matches. The CDR3 loop reads CASSHRDRAPNTGELFF. The CDR3 DNA sequence: TGCGCCAGCAGTCACCGGGACAGGGCCCCGAACACCGGGGAGCTGTTTTTT.

In this sample, this clonotype turned up many times. The chain has TRBV28 and TRBJ2-1; 7 bases match TRBD1. The V and J ends lost 5 bases and 7 bases, in that order; junction bases with no gene match: 8. CDR1 MDHEN and CDR2 SYDVKM come from the germline V gene. CDR3 length: 14 amino acids. The chain's CDR3 is CASSNSGQRNEQFF. CDR3 sequence (DNA): TGTGCCAGCAGTAATTCGGGACAGCGTAATGAGCAGTTCTTC.

The V and J genes are TRBV28 and TRBJ1-2; TRBD1 might be the D (6 bases). The ends were cut back, 7 bases at V and 5 bases at J, with 20 bases in the middle. CDR1 and CDR2 from the germline V gene are MDHEN and SYDVKM. The CDR3 has 15 residues. The CDR3 reads CASNGGKQGVYGYTF. DNA for the CDR3: TGTGCCAGCAACGGGGGGAAACAGGGAGTATATGGCTACACCTTC.

This clonotype was seen ten or more times. This rearrangement joins TRBV7-2 to TRBJ1-2; perhaps TRBD1 as D (6 bases). Deletions cut 6 bases from V and 4 bases from J, with 9 bases between. This CDR3 spans 12 amino acids. Germline lookup yields CDR1 SGHTA and CDR2 FQGNSA. CDR3 nucleotides: TGTGCCAGCAGGGGAGGGGGCTATGGCTACACCTTC. Translation: CASRGGGYGYTF.

Many counts were recorded for this clonotype. The V gene is TRBV5-1, the J gene TRBJ1-2, with D unclear. The CDR3 totals 14 residues. The V end was cut by 4 bases, the J end by 4 bases, with 14 bases between. Per the germline V gene, CDR1 is SGHRS and CDR2 is YFSETQ. This CDR3 reads CASSPGYSSYGYTF. DNA of the CDR3: TGCGCCAGCAGCCCGGGTTACAGCTCCTATGGCTACACCTTC.

CDR3 DNA sequence: TGTGCCAGCAGGAAACGGGGGGAGAACACCGGGGAGCTGTTTTTT. This translates into CASRKRGENTGELFF. The chain links TRBV7-3 to TRBJ2-2; 7 bases agree with TRBD2. The CDR3 contains 15 residues. The V gene end was trimmed by 6 bases and the J gene end by 1 base; junction bases not matched to a gene: 5. Germline loops: CDR1 SGHTA, CDR2 FQGTGA.

This clonotype was detected only a few times. The rearrangement joins TRBV10-3 to TRBJ1-1; perhaps TRBD1 as D (5 bases). CDR1 is ENHRY and CDR2 is SYGVKD in the germline V gene. The CDR3 is made up of 13 amino acids. Deletions cut 4 bases from V and 4 bases from J, with 10 bases between. For the CDR3, the DNA is TGTGCCATCAGTGCGGGGGGAATCACTGAAGCTTTCTTT. It encodes CAISAGGITEAFF.

This clonotype was observed at least ten times. This rearrangement joins TRBV28 to TRBJ2-1; either TRBD1 or TRBD2 may fit D (5 bases each). Germline CDR1 and CDR2: MDHEN and SYDVKM. V lost 4 bases and J lost 7, with 14 bases in between. CDR3 length: 14 residues. CDR3 bases: TGTGCCAGCAGTTCCCCGATGGGGGTTAATGAGCAGTTCTTC. Its translation is CASSSPMGVNEQFF.